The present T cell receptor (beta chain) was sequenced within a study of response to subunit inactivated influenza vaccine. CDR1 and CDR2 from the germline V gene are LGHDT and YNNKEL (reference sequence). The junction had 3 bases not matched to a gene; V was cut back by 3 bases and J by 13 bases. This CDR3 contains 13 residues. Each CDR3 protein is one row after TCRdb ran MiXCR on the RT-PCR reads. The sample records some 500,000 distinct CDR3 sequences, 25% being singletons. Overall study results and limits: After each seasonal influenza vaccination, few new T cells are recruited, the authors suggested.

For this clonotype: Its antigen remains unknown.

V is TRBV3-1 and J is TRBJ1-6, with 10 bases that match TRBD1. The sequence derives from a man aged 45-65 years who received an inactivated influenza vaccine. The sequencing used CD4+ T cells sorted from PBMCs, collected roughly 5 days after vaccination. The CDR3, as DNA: TGTGCCAGCAGCCAGGGACAGGGGAGTCCCCTCCACTTT. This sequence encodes CASSQGQGSPLHF. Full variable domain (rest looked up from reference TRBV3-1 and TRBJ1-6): DTAVSQTPKYLVTQMGNDKSIKCEQNLGHDTMYWYKQDSKKFLKIMFSYNNKELIINETVPNRFSPKSPDKAHLNLHINSLELGDSAVYFCASSQGQGSPLHFGNGTRLTVT.